What follows are 2 T cell receptor beta chains derived from one specimen sequenced in a study of T-cell memory formation after mild COVID-19. A single record per CDR3 protein comes from TCRdb applying MiXCR to the 5' RACE reads. Of about 250,000 distinct CDR3 sequences in the sample, just over 15% were seen once. The sequencing sample was made of PBMCs or a T cell subset sorted from them (not recorded which). Every receptor here comes from an adult woman who had mild COVID-19 (a few samples of this study predate the infection). Cell type and time point are not known.

J is TRBJ2-5 and V is TRBV13; 11 bases line up with TRBD2. This CDR3 is 15 amino acids long. V shed 4 bases, J shed 1 base, and the junction held 2 bases outside the gene matches. In germline, CDR1 is PRHDT, CDR2 FYEKMQ (reference sequence). CDR3 nucleotide sequence: TGTGCCAGCAGCTCGGGACTAGCGGTCCAAGAGACCCAGTACTTC. This gives the protein CASSSGLAVQETQYF.

J is TRBJ2-3 and V is TRBV12-3 or TRBV12-4; 9 bases fit TRBD1. The CDR3 is 16 residues long. Trimming cost V 1 base and J 0 bases; bases outside gene matches: 2. The CDR3 reads CASSLGQGVSTDTQYF. In DNA, the CDR3 is TGTGCCAGCAGTTTAGGACAGGGGGTCAGCACAGATACGCAGTATTTT.